The TCR beta chain described here comes from a study of cytomegalovirus exposure and HLA in healthy donors. This CDR3 region has 16 residues. Per the germline V gene, CDR1 is MNHEY and CDR2 is SVGAGI. Unmatched junction bases numbered 5, after V lost 0 bases and J lost 2 bases. In the PCR, 60 Vbeta and 13 Jbeta primers were used. The protocol was immunoSEQ multiplex PCR, while the TCRdb copy is restricted to in-frame clones and leaves out a portion. Among 95,000 to 150,000 clones listed, over 70% were seen once. The clonotype originates from a woman between 40 and 55 years old in good health and CMV-seropositive. Sample: PBMCs. J is TRBJ2-5 and V is TRBV6-5; 8 bases line up with TRBD1. The chain's CDR3 is CASSYSGQVLQETQYF. The CDR3 nucleotides are TGTGCCAGCAGTTACTCGGGACAGGTCCTACAAGAGACCCAGTACTTC.